The following is a T cell receptor beta chain sequence with its context. The antigen is undetermined. Trimming cost V 2 bases and J 7 bases; bases outside gene matches: 26. The germline V gene encodes CDR1 SGHRS and CDR2 YFSETQ. CDR3 length: 21 amino acids. These data originate in a study of identical twins. Whole-study findings and limits: For cord blood, abundant beta clonotypes had fewer insertions, unlike memory repertoires, which showed none.

TCRdb fed the 5' RACE reads into MiXCR, producing one record per CDR3 protein. The sample carries approximately 1.8 million distinct CDR3 sequences, roughly a third recorded once. This TCR came from a newborn girl in good health. The chain is built from TRBV5-1 and TRBJ2-1, with 8 bases aligning to TRBD2. Material: cord blood. The CDR3 protein is CASSFDNRVRIPGLGPNEQFF. As DNA, the CDR3 is TGCGCCAGCAGCTTTGATAACCGTGTGCGGATCCCGGGACTAGGACCTAATGAGCAGTTCTTC.